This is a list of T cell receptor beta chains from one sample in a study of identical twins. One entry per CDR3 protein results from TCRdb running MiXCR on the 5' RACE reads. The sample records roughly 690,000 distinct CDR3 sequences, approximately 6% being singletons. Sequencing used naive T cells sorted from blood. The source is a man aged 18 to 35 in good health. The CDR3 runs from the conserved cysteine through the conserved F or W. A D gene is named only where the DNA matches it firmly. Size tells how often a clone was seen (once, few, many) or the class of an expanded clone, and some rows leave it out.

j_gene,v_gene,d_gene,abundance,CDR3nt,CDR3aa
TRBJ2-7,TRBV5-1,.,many,TGCGCCAGCAGCTTGCAACATCATAGTGGGGACGAGCAGTACTTC,CASSLQHHSGDEQYF
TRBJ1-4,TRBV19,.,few,TGTGCCAGCAGTTTATTAGGATCGTACGAAAAACTGTTTTTT,CASSLLGSYEKLFF
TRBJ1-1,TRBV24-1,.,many,TGTGCCACCAGTGAAAGATCTTTCACTGAAGCTTTCTTT,CATSERSFTEAFF
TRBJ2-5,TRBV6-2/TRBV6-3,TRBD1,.,TGTGCCAGCAGTTGGGCACCAGGGGGCCAAGAGACCCAGTACTTC,CASSWAPGGQETQYF
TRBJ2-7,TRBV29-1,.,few,TGCAGCGCCGAAACCAGGGGAATCGAGCAGTACTTC,CSAETRGIEQYF
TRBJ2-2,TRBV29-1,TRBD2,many,TGCAGCGTGTCTAGCGGGGTGAACACCGGGGAGCTGTTTTTT,CSVSSGVNTGELFF
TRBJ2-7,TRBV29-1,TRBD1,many,TGCAGCGTTGGAACCGGGACAGGGGATCAGTACTTC,CSVGTGTGDQYF
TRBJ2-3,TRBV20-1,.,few,TGCAGTGCCCCCCCCGGGTCACACACCACAGATACGCAGTATTTT,CSAPPGSHTTDTQYF
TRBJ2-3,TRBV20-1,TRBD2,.,TGCAGTGCTAGGGATTCGACTAGCAGGACAGATACGCAGTATTTT,CSARDSTSRTDTQYF
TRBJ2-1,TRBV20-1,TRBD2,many,TGCAGTGCGCCCTCCCGGCGGGGGAGCTCCTACAATGAGCAGTTCTTC,CSAPSRRGSSYNEQFF
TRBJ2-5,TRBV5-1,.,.,TGCGCCAGCAGCTTGTCAGCGGGCCACCAAGAGACCCAGTACTTC,CASSLSAGHQETQYF
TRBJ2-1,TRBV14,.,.,TGTGCCAGCAGCCTGTCTATTAGAATGTTCTTC,CASSLSIRMFF
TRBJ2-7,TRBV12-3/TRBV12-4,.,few,TGTGCCAGCAGGGGCGAAGAGGGCGAGCAGTACTTC,CASRGEEGEQYF
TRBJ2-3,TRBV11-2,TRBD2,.,TGTGCCAGCAGCTTCCTGTCCGGGACTAGCGGGAAGTACCTCACAGATACGCAGTATTTT,CASSFLSGTSGKYLTDTQYF
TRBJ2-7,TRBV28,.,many,TGTGCCACCTGGGACGTCCCCCACGAGCAGTACTTC,CATWDVPHEQYF
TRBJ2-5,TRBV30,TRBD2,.,TGTGCCTGGGATCTAGCGGGAGCGATTGGGGAGACCCAGTACTTC,CAWDLAGAIGETQYF
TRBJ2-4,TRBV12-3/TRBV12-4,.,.,TGTGCCAGCAGTGGCGACAGTGGTTCCAAAAACATTCAGTACTTC,CASSGDSGSKNIQYF
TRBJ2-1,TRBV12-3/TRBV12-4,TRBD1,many,TGTGCCAGCAGTGTTGGGGGACAGGGGAATGAGCAGTTCTTC,CASSVGGQGNEQFF
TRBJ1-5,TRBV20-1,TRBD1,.,TGCAGTGCTCCAACAGGGGGCGACTACAATCAGCCCCAGCATTTT,CSAPTGGDYNQPQHF
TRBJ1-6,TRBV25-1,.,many,TGTGCCAGCAGGTCTATCGGAAGGTCACCCCTCCACTTT,CASRSIGRSPLHF
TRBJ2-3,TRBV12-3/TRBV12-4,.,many,TGTGCCAGCAGTTTGTTTCAGGCGACAGATACGCAGTATTTT,CASSLFQATDTQYF
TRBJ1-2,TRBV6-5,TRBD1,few,TGTGCCAGCAGTTACGGATCCAGGGGGCGCGATGGCTACACCTTC,CASSYGSRGRDGYTF
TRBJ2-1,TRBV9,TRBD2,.,TGTGCCAGCAGCGTAGGGTCCGGGACTAGGGTCCATGAGCAGTTCTTC,CASSVGSGTRVHEQFF
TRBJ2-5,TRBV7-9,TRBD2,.,TGTGCCAGCAGCCCCGGGACTAGCCTCTCCCAAGAGACCCAGTACTTC,CASSPGTSLSQETQYF
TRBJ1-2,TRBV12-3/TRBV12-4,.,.,TGTGCCAGCAGACCGACGGGGACGGGTGGCTACACCTTC,CASRPTGTGGYTF
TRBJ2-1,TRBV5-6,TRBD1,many,TGTGCCAGCAGCTTGGGACGACAGGGCGAGTGTATCTTC,CASSLGRQGECIF
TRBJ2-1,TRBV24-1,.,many,TGTGCCACCAGTGATTCTACGGTTTTGCAGTTCTTC,CATSDSTVLQFF
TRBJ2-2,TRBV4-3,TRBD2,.,TGCGCCAGCAGCCAAGAACCGGGACTAGCGGACACCGGGGAGCTGTTTTTT,CASSQEPGLADTGELFF
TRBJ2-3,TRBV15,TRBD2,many,TGTGCCACCAGCAGGGGTCCGGGACTAGGGGCTCCAGATACGCAGTATTTT,CATSRGPGLGAPDTQYF
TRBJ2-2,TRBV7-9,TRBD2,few,TGTGCCAGCAGCTCGGGACTAGGCGGAGCCGGGGAGCTGTTTTTT,CASSSGLGGAGELFF
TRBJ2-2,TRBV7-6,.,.,TGTGCCAGCAGCCCCTGGATCGGGACACCGACCGGGGAGCTGTTTTTT,CASSPWIGTPTGELFF
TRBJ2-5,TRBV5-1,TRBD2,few,TGCGCCAGCAGTTTTGGGACTAGCGGGAGGAATGAGACCCAGTACTTC,CASSFGTSGRNETQYF
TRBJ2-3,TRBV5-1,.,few,TGCGCCAGCAGCCGCCCGGAGCCCTTCACAGATACGCAGTATTTT,CASSRPEPFTDTQYF
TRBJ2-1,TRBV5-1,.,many,TGCGCCAGCAGCCCGGCTGGTGGGAGTTTTTCCAATGAGCAGTTCTTC,CASSPAGGSFSNEQFF
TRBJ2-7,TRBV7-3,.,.,TGTGCCAGCAGCCCGTGGGGGGAACCCTACGAGCAGTACTTC,CASSPWGEPYEQYF
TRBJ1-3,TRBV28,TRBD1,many,TGTGCCAGCAGAGGGACAGGGCCCGGAAACACCATATATTTT,CASRGTGPGNTIYF
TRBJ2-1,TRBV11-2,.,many,TGTGCCAGCAGCTTAGAACGAGGGGGGAGGGGAAGCTCCTACAATGAGCAGTTCTTC,CASSLERGGRGSSYNEQFF
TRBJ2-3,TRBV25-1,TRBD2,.,TGTGCCAGCAGTCCAGCGGGAGGGGGTACGCAGTATTTT,CASSPAGGGTQYF
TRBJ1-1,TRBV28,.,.,TGTGCCAGCAGTATCACGCCTGAAGCTTTCTTT,CASSITPEAFF
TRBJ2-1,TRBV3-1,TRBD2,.,TGTGCCAGCAGCCAAGATAAGAGCGGGAGGGCTGTCAATGAGCAGTTCTTC,CASSQDKSGRAVNEQFF
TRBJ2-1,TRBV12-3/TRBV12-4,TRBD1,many,TGTGCCAGCAGCGACAGGGTTCGCGAGCAGTTCTTC,CASSDRVREQFF
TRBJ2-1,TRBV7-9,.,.,TGTGCCAGCAGCAACCGGGCCTTTACTGGGGATGAGCAGTTCTTC,CASSNRAFTGDEQFF
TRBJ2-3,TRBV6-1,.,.,TGTGCCAGCAGAGATGTCGGGCTCACAGATACGCAGTATTTT,CASRDVGLTDTQYF
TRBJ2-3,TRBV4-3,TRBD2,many,TGCGCCAGCAGCCAAGACCCAAGCGGGGCTAGCACAGATACGCAGTATTTT,CASSQDPSGASTDTQYF
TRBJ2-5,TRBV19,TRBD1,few,TGTGCCAGTAGACCTTCGAGGACAGGGCTGGGGACCCAGTACTTC,CASRPSRTGLGTQYF
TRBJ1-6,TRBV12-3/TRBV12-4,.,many,TGTGCCAGCAGCTTTAAGCGTATGGGTTCACCCCTCCACTTT,CASSFKRMGSPLHF
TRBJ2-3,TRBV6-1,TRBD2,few,TGTGCCAGCGGGCCGGGAGGGACCACAGATACGCAGTATTTT,CASGPGGTTDTQYF
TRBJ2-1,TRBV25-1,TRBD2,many,TGTGCCAGGCTCCACCGGCGGGAGTCCTACAATGAGCAGTTCTTC,CARLHRRESYNEQFF
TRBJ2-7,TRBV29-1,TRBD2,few,TGCAGCGTGTCCCCCCGAGGTAGCGGGAGTTACGAGCAGTACTTC,CSVSPRGSGSYEQYF
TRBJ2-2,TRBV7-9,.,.,TGTGCCAGCAGCTCTATCTTTGACATGACTACCGGGGAGCTGTTTTTT,CASSSIFDMTTGELFF
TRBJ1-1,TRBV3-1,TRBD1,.,TGTGCCAGCAGCCACCTTAGGACAGGGGACACTGAAGCTTTCTTT,CASSHLRTGDTEAFF
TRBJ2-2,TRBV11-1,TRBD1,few,TGTGCCAGCAGCCCGAAGCGAGGGACAGGGAGTGGGACCGGGGAGCTGTTTTTT,CASSPKRGTGSGTGELFF
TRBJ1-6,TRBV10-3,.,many,TGTGCCATCAGTGAGTCGTTACAGGGAGCTTCACCCCTCCACTTT,CAISESLQGASPLHF
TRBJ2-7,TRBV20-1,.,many,TGCAGTGCTAGACCGCTCTACGAGCAGTACTTC,CSARPLYEQYF
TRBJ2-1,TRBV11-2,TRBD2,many,TGTGCCAGCAGCTTAGGAGCGGGAATTGAGCAGTTCTTC,CASSLGAGIEQFF